This T cell receptor beta chain was documented in a study of regulatory T cells in long-lasting Graves disease (dated by TCRdb to the early 2020s). With regard to the full study: To count as having persistent Graves' disease, a patient had to have received antithyroid drug treatment for over 5 years with TSH receptor autoantibodies remaining persistently positive. The study took place in China and was registered as a clinical trial. A total of 33 samples underwent TCR sequencing: some 13 from persistent and around 20 from newly diagnosed Graves' disease patients. This study used TCR sequencing and RNA sequencing of peripheral blood to compare persistent Graves' disease patients against newly diagnosed Graves' disease patients. Persistent Graves' disease patients in the clinical cohort had taken antithyroid drugs for around 10 years on average. What the study reported, not specific to this receptor: Patients with persistent disease shared more public clonotypes (approximately 2,500) than newly diagnosed patients did (roughly 970). Only the TCR beta chain was sequenced and analyzed. TRBV28, TRBJ1-2 and TRBJ2-5 were preferentially used in persistent disease, while TRBV20-1 and TRBJ2-1 were favored in newly diagnosed disease. The study examined only peripheral blood because the primary lesion, thyroid tissue, could not be accessed. Lower TCR Shannon entropy and fewer highly expanded clones were observed in persistent Graves' disease patients than in newly diagnosed patients, which suggested clonal expansion. As a limitation, the authors acknowledged that the small sample size may reduce accuracy.

The table lists this clonotype with many counts. Its target antigen remains unknown. Base-call qualities are not available, and no considerably larger clone is one nucleotide away. Library prep was done by multiplex PCR. The sample was run on an Illumina HiSeq 4000. TCR beta libraries were built with iRepertoire HTBI primers and Arm-PCR amplification of CDR3 regions. Before sequencing, the PCR products underwent gel purification. The authors processed their data as follows. Gene usage analysis of CDR3 amino acid clonotypes relied on the approximately 68 TRBV and about 15 TRBJ segments identified across samples. COPE and FqMerger were used to merge filtered high-quality paired reads into contigs. BLAST was used to align contigs to IMGT TRBV, TRBD and TRBJ reference genes, with CDR3 defined following IMGT. Any clonotype with a frequency above 0.1% was counted as a highly expanded clone. Shannon entropy served as the measure of repertoire diversity, while the Gini coefficient captured V-J evenness. A clonotype was considered public if more than one individual shared it. The public reads were reanalyzed by TCRdb: fastp trimming at Q25, MiXCR alignment, in-frame beta chains only. Rows are combined by CDR3 protein, so each entry shows the most common genes and DNA. These V and J calls are TCRdb output, not the study's own analysis. The sample profile shows about 660,000 distinct CDR3 sequences; approximately 29% of them were found once. The ten largest clones represent about 40% of the sample.

Per the publication, the time point label means: persistent/refractory GD, antithyroid drugs over 5 years with positive TRAb. For both TCR sequencing and RNA sequencing, RNA was extracted from PBMCs in TRIzol. The diagnosis of Graves' disease was made according to American Thyroid Association guidelines. Recruitment of patients was carried out at an endocrinology department in Xi'an, China. From each patient, approximately 9 milliliters of peripheral blood was collected into an EDTA anticoagulant tube. PBMCs were isolated by Ficoll Paque Plus density gradient separation without further T cell sorting. An Agilent 2100 Bioanalyzer and agarose gel were used to assess RNA quality, and a NanoDrop 2000 was used to measure RNA concentration. CDR1 and CDR2, looked up from the germline V gene, are MDHEN and SYDVKM. Its CDR3 holds 13 amino acids, cysteine through phenylalanine. CDR3 DNA is the only sequence kept; it has 39 bases, read in frame from the first base. A distance of 14 bases separates the germline ends of V and J, which lose 5 bases and 7 bases respectively.

The TCR originated in a female donor with Graves disease. Material: peripheral blood mononuclear cells (PBMCs), obtained when the disease was refractory, from a patient treated with antithyroid drugs. The V gene is TRBV28 and the J gene is TRBJ1-1; no D gene can be assigned with confidence. The CDR3: CASSGYRKGEAFF. The sequence in DNA is TGTGCCAGCAGTGGGTACAGAAAGGGTGAAGCTTTCTTT. Where the CDR3 stops, the reference TRBV28 and TRBJ1-1 genes take over; the full variable domain is DVKVTQSSRYLVKRTGEKVFLECVQDMDHENMFWYRQDPGLGLRLIYFSYDVKMKEKGDIPEGYSVSREKKERFSLILESASTNQTSMYLCASSGYRKGEAFFGQGTRLTVV.